This entry describes one T cell receptor beta chain. This clonotype was counted at least ten times. Its recognized antigen is unknown. No base-level quality is on record; no much larger clone is a single base apart. The record originates from a study of regulatory T cells in long-lasting Graves disease listed by TCRdb under 2021. Study-level background: In the newly diagnosed Graves' disease group, patients had been taking antithyroid drugs for less than 3 months. Peripheral blood TCR sequencing and RNA sequencing compared persistent Graves' disease patients with newly diagnosed Graves' disease patients. The study took place in China and was registered as a clinical trial. A total of some 35 samples underwent TCR sequencing, from around 13 patients with persistent Graves' disease and 20 patients with newly diagnosed Graves' disease. The full study reports these points: A larger number of public clonotypes was shared among persistent patients (fewer than 3,000) than among newly diagnosed patients (more than 850). Sequencing and analysis were restricted to the TCR beta chain. Preferential use of TRBV28, TRBJ1-2 and TRBJ2-5 was observed in persistent disease, whereas TRBV20-1 and TRBJ2-1 were favored in newly diagnosed disease. Only peripheral blood was studied, because thyroid tissue, the primary lesion, was inaccessible. Lower TCR Shannon entropy and fewer highly expanded clones were observed in persistent Graves' disease patients than in newly diagnosed patients, which suggested clonal expansion. The small sample size was acknowledged by the authors as a limitation that may reduce accuracy.

CDR1 and CDR2 are read off the germline V gene as SGHAT and FQNNGV. Its CDR3 holds 16 amino acids, cysteine through phenylalanine. The DNA shown is the 48-base CDR3, in frame from base 1. V is cut by 5 bases and J by 8 bases, and the space between the germline ends is 22 bases. Reading the label with the study, this specimen's time point is: newly diagnosed GD, antithyroid drugs for less than 3 months. RNA was extracted from PBMCs in TRIzol for both TCR sequencing and RNA sequencing. Graves' disease was diagnosed according to American Thyroid Association guidelines. Patients for the study were recruited at an endocrinology department in Xi'an, China. Each patient gave approximately 10 milliliters of peripheral blood, collected in an EDTA anticoagulant tube. PBMCs were isolated by Ficoll Paque Plus density gradient separation without further T cell sorting. An Agilent 2100 Bioanalyzer and agarose gel were used to check RNA quality, while a NanoDrop 2000 measured RNA concentration.

The protocol used for the library was multiplex PCR. The data were produced on an Illumina HiSeq 4000. To build TCR beta libraries, CDR3 regions were amplified by Arm-PCR using iRepertoire HTBI primers. Before sequencing, the PCR products underwent gel purification. The paper's processing steps were these. Gene usage analysis of CDR3 amino acid clonotypes relied on the roughly 58 TRBV and around 14 TRBJ segments identified across samples. Filtered high-quality paired reads were merged into contigs using COPE and FqMerger. BLAST was used to align contigs to IMGT TRBV, TRBD and TRBJ reference genes, and CDR3 was defined according to IMGT. Clonotypes above 0.1% frequency were classified as highly expanded clones. Shannon entropy was used to measure repertoire diversity, and the Gini coefficient was used to measure V-J evenness. A clonotype found in more than one individual was treated as public. The public sequencing data were trimmed at Q25 with fastp and processed into clonotypes with MiXCR by TCRdb, which kept only in-frame beta chains. Rows matching on CDR3 protein sequence are summarized as one entry with the most common DNA and genes. The V and J calls were determined by TCRdb, not by the authors. This sample is represented by 350,000 to 400,000 distinct CDR3 sequences; about a sixth of them were singletons. Clones ranked in the top ten supply over 20% of the sample.

The origin of this receptor is a female donor with Graves disease. Sequences were derived from peripheral blood mononuclear cells (PBMCs), sampled at new diagnosis, from a patient treated with antithyroid drugs. The chain is encoded by TRBV11-2 joined to TRBJ2-1; a tentative D call is TRBD2 (5 bases match). The DNA is as follows: TGTGCCAGCAGCAACCCCGGACTCAGGTATATGTATGAGCAGTTCTTC. Its protein is CASSNPGLRYMYEQFF.